This TCR beta chain was recorded in a study of CD8 T cells in ankylosing spondylitis. Findings and limits, study-wide: Seemingly distinctive of ankylosing spondylitis blood was a TCR beta motif formed by eight highly homologous variants.

Many counts were recorded for this clonotype. Its antigen is as yet unknown. Each CDR3 protein is one row after TCRdb ran MiXCR on the 5' RACE reads. The sample has under 55,000 distinct CDR3 sequences; 6.5% to 9% are singletons. The J segment lost 1 base and the V segment lost 3 bases, leaving 4 bases of the junction unmatched. CDR3 size: 14 residues. Germline CDR1 and CDR2: DFQATT and SNEGSKA (reference sequence). This chain joins TRBV20-1 and TRBJ1-1; 8 nucleotides agree with TRBD1. The clonotype was recovered from a female donor with ankylosing spondylitis or in good health (not recorded which). The sample consisted of blood, either unsorted or a sorted T cell fraction (not recorded which). DNA of the CDR3: TGCAGTGCTAGTCCCGGGACAGGGAACACTGAAGCTTTCTTT. Its translation: CSASPGTGNTEAFF.